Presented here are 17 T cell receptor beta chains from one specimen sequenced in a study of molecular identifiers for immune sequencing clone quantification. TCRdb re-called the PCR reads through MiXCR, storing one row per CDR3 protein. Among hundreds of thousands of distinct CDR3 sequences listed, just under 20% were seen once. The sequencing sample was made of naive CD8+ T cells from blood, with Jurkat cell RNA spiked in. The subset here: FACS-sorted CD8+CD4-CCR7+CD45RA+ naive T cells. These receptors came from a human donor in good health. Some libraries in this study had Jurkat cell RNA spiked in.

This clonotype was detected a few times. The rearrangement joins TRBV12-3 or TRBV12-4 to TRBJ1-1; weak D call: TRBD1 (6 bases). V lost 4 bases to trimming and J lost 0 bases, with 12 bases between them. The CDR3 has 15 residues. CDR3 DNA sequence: TGTGCCAGCAGTTCCCGACAGGAACTGAACACTGAAGCTTTCTTT. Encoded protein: CASSSRQELNTEAFF.

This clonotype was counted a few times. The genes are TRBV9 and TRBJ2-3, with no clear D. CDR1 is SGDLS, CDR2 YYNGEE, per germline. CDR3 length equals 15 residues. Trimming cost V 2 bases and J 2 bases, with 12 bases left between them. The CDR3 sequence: CASSVLGNPTDTQYF. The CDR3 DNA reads TGTGCCAGCAGCGTCCTAGGGAACCCCACAGATACGCAGTATTTT. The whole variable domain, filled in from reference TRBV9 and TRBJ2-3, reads DSGVTQTPKHLITATGQRVTLRCSPRSGDLSVYWYQQSLDQGLQFLIQYYNGEERAKGNILERFSAQQFPDLHSELNLSSLELGDSALYFCASSVLGNPTDTQYFGPGTRLTVL.

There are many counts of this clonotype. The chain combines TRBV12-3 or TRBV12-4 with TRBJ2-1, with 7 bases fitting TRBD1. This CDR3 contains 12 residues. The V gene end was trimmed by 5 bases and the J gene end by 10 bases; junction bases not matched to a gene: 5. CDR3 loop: CASSPLTGEQFF. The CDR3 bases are TGTGCCAGCAGTCCCCTGACAGGGGAGCAGTTCTTC.

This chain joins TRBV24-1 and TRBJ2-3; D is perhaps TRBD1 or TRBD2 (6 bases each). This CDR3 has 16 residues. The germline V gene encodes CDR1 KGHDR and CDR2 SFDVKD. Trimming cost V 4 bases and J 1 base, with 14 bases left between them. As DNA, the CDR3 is TGTGCCACCAGTGAGCCGGGGGCGCTGGGCACAGATACGCAGTATTTT. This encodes CATSEPGALGTDTQYF.

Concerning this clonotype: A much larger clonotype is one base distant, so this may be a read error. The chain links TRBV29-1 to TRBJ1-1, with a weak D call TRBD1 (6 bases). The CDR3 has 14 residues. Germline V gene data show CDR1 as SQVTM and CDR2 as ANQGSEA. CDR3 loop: CSVDLASWDTGAFF. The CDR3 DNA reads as TGCAGCGTTGATTTAGCGTCATGGGACACTGGAGCTTTCTTT.

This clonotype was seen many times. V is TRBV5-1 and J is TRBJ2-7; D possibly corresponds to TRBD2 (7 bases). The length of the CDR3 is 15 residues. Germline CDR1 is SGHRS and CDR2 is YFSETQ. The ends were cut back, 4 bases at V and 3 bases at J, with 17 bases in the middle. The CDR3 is CASSPGGGAIYEQYF. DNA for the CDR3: TGCGCCAGCAGCCCCGGTGGGGGGGCAATCTACGAGCAGTACTTC.

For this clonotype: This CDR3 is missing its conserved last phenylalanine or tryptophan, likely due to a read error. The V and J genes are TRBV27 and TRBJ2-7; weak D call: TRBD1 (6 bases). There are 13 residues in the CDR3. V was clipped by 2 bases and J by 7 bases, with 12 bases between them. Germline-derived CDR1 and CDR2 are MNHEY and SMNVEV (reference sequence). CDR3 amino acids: CASSLVGTLEQYL. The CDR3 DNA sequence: TGTGCCAGCAGTTTAGTTGGGACATTAGAGCAGTACCTC.

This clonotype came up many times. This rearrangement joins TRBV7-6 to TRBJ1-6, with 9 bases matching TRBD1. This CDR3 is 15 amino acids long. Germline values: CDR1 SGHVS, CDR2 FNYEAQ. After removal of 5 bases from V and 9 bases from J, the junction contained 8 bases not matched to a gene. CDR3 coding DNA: TGTGCCAGCAGCGAGGGACAGGGTGGGTTTTCACCCCTCCACTTT. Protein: CASSEGQGGFSPLHF.

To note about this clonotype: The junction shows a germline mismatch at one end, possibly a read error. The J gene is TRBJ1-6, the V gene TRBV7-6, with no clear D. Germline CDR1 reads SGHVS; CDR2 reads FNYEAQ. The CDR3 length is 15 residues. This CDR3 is CASSLSSSYDSPLHF. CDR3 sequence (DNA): TGTGCCAGCAGCTTATCAAGCTCCTATGATTCACCCCTCCACTTT.

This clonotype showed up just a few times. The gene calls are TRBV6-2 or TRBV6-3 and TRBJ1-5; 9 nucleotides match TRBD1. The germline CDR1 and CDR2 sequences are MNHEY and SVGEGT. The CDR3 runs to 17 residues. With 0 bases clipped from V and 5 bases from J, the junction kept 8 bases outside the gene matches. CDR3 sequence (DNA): TGTGCCAGCAGTTACTCCTTAGGACAGGGGAGGGATCAGCCCCAGCATTTT. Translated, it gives CASSYSLGQGRDQPQHF.

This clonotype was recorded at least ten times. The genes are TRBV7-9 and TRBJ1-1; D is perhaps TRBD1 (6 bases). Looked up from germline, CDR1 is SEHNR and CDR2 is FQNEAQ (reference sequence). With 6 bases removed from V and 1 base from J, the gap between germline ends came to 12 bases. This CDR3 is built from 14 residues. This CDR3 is CASRGAGPNTEAFF. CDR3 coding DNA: TGTGCCAGCAGGGGGGCGGGGCCGAACACTGAAGCTTTCTTT.

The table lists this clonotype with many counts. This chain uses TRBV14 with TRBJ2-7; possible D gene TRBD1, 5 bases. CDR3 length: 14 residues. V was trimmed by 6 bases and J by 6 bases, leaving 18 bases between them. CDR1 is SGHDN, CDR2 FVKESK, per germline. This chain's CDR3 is CASSITGFWGEQYF. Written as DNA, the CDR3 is TGTGCCAGCAGTATAACAGGATTTTGGGGCGAGCAGTACTTC. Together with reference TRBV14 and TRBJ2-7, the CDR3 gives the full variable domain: EAGVTQFPSHSVIEKGQTVTLRCDPISGHDNLYWYRRVMGKEIKFLLHFVKESKQDESGMPNNRFLAERTGGTYSTLKVQPAELEDSGVYFCASSITGFWGEQYFGPGTRLTVT.

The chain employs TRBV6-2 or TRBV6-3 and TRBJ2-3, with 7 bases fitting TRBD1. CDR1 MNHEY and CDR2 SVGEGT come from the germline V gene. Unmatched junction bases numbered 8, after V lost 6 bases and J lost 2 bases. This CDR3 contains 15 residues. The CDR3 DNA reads TGTGCCAGCAGCTTACAGGGGTTAGACACAGATACGCAGTATTTT. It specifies CASSLQGLDTDTQYF.

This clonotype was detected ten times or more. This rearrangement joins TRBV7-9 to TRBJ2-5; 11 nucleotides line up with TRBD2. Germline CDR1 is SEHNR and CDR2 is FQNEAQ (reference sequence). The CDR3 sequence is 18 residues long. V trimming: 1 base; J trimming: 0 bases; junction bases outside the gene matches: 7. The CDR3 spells CASSLGPMGLADQETQYF. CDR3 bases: TGTGCCAGCAGCTTAGGGCCCATGGGACTAGCGGACCAAGAGACCCAGTACTTC.

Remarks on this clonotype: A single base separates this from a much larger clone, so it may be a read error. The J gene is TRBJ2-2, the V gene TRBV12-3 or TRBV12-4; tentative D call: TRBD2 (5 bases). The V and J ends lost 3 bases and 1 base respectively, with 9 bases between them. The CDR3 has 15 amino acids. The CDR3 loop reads CASSFLGLNTGELFF. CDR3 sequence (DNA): TGTGCCAGCAGTTTCCTAGGACTGAACACCGGGGAGCTGTTTTTT.

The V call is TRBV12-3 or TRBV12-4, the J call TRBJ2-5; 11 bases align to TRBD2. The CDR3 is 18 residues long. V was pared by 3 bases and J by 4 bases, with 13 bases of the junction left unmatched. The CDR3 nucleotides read TGTGCCAGCAGTTTTCTCCCTCAACTAGCGGGGGAAGTAGAGACCCAGTACTTC. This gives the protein CASSFLPQLAGEVETQYF.

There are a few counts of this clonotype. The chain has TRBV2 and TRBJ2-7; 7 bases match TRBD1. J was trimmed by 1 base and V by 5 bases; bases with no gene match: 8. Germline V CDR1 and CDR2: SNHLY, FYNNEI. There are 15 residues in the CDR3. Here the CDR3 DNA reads TGTGCCAGCAGTCACAGGGGTATGGGGTCCTACGAGCAGTACTTC. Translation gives CASSHRGMGSYEQYF.